The next 32 T cell receptor beta chains were all read from a single sample in a study of blood T cells in healthy people across ages. Then a second PCR, running about 7 to 11 cycles, was carried out with a sample-barcoded 5' primer and a J-beta primer mix. From the 5' RACE reads, TCRdb called clonotypes with MiXCR, one entry per CDR3 protein. The sample shows about 2 million distinct CDR3 sequences, 40% to 55% of them seen only once. What was sequenced was blood. The source is a woman aged 40-49 years in good health.

V gene TRBV20-1 combines with J gene TRBJ1-5; no clear D. This CDR3 is 14 amino acids long. In germline, CDR1 is DFQATT, CDR2 SNEGSKA (reference sequence). With 3 bases removed from V and 2 bases from J, the gap between germline ends came to 11 bases. CDR3 loop: CSARKAAGNQPQHF. In DNA, the CDR3 is TGCAGTGCTAGGAAGGCCGCCGGCAATCAGCCCCAGCATTTT.

V is TRBV4-3 and J is TRBJ2-5; D may match TRBD1 or TRBD2 (5 bases each). This CDR3 has 16 residues. V dropped 0 bases and J dropped 5 bases, with 16 bases sitting between them. Germline loops: CDR1 LGHNA, CDR2 YSLEER. The CDR3 region is CASSQDSYQGVETQYF. CDR3 sequence (DNA): TGCGCCAGCAGCCAAGACTCCTACCAGGGAGTGGAGACCCAGTACTTC.

This clonotype was recorded many times. This chain connects TRBV10-3 to TRBJ1-5, with D unresolved. Between the trimmed V and J ends, which lost 6 bases and 0 bases, there was a span of 9 bases. The CDR3 has 14 residues. Per the germline V gene, CDR1 is ENHRY and CDR2 is SYGVKD. The CDR3 DNA is TGTGCCATCAGCTTCTACCATAGCAATCAGCCCCAGCATTTT. Protein sequence: CAISFYHSNQPQHF.

There are a few counts of this clonotype. The CDR3 coding sequence is TGCGCCAGCAGCCAAGAGTGGACTGGTACGCAGTATTTT. Translating it yields CASSQEWTGTQYF. The chain couples TRBV4-1 to TRBJ2-3, with D possibly being TRBD2 (5 bases). Trimming left V 0 bases short and J 8 bases short, with 9 bases between. In germline, CDR1 is MGHRA, CDR2 YSYEKL. The CDR3 is 13 amino acids.

A few counts support this clonotype. The V and J genes are TRBV6-5 and TRBJ2-5; 9 nucleotides align to TRBD1. The J segment lost 4 bases and the V segment lost 6 bases, leaving 9 bases of the junction unmatched. Germline lookup yields CDR1 MNHEY and CDR2 SVGAGI. The CDR3 loop spans 15 amino acids. CDR3 region: CASSRQGVYTETQYF. In DNA form, the CDR3 reads TGTGCCAGCAGCAGACAGGGGGTCTATACAGAGACCCAGTACTTC.

V gene TRBV15 combines with J gene TRBJ2-3, with 8 bases identical to TRBD2. V lost 0 bases and J lost 4; bases outside the gene matches: 21. Germline CDR1 reads LNHNV; CDR2 reads YYDKDF (reference sequence). The CDR3 contains 21 residues. The CDR3 DNA follows: TGTGCCACCAGCAGAGAACCCCAAAGTTTACGGACTAGCTTTGTCGCAGATACGCAGTATTTT. Translating it yields CATSREPQSLRTSFVADTQYF.

The sample holds one count of this clonotype. This chain joins TRBV20-1 and TRBJ2-3; D might be TRBD1 or TRBD2, each matching 6 bases. The V end lost 3 bases, the J end lost 4 bases, and 14 bases lay between the germline ends. Per germline, CDR1 DFQATT and CDR2 SNEGSKA (reference sequence). The CDR3 covers 14 residues. CDR3 residues: CSASRRRGADTQYF. The CDR3 nucleotides read TGCAGTGCTAGCCGGCGGAGGGGGGCAGATACGCAGTATTTT.

The gene calls are TRBV25-1 and TRBJ2-7; D ambiguous. This CDR3 spans 11 amino acids. Looked up from germline, CDR1 is MGHDK and CDR2 is SYGVNS. Trimming stripped 7 bases from V and 12 bases from J, with 16 bases between. The CDR3 is CASKYVGTRYF. The CDR3 DNA sequence: TGTGCCAGCAAATATGTGGGAACCCGGTACTTC.

This clonotype has just one count. The chain joins TRBV5-1 to TRBJ2-5; D may correspond to TRBD1 or TRBD2 (6 bases each). V lost 4 bases and J 11 bases, leaving 21 bases between the germline ends. This CDR3 comprises 14 residues. Germline V gene sequence: CDR1 SGHRS, CDR2 YFSETQ. The CDR3 sequence is CASSLGGIDNEQYF. The CDR3 DNA reads TGCGCCAGCAGCCTGGGGGGCATCGACAATGAGCAGTACTTC. The variable domain in full, completed from reference TRBV5-1 and TRBJ2-5, reads KAGVTQTPRYLIKTRGQQVTLSCSPISGHRSVSWYQQTPGQGLQFLFEYFSETQRNKGNFPGRFSGRQFSNSRSEMNVSTLELGDSALYLCASSLGGIDNEQYFGPGTRLLVL.

The table lists this clonotype with a few counts. The chain is built from TRBV27 and TRBJ1-2; D uncertain. Trimming stripped 3 bases from V and 1 base from J, with 9 bases between. The germline V gene has CDR1 MNHEY and CDR2 SMNVEV (reference sequence). CDR3 length: 14 residues. The CDR3 region is CASSFRAGNYGYTF. The CDR3, as DNA: TGTGCCAGCAGTTTCCGGGCCGGTAACTATGGCTACACCTTC.

The rearrangement links TRBV24-1 to TRBJ2-7; unclear D gene. The germline CDR1 and CDR2 sequences are KGHDR and SFDVKD. The CDR3 is made up of 15 amino acids. The V and J ends lost 3 bases and 7 bases respectively, with 18 bases between them. The CDR3 here is CATSDGQVNYNEQYF. In DNA form, the CDR3 reads TGTGCCACCAGTGATGGTCAGGTGAACTACAATGAGCAGTACTTC.

The rearrangement links TRBV7-9 to TRBJ1-2; weak D call: TRBD1 (5 bases). V lost 1 base and J lost 6, with 15 bases in between. The germline gives CDR1 SEHNR, CDR2 FQNEAQ (reference sequence). The CDR3 covers 15 residues. For the CDR3, the DNA is TGTGCCAGCAGCTTAGTACTTCGGCAGGGCGATGGCTACACCTTC. As protein: CASSLVLRQGDGYTF. Full variable domain (missing parts from reference TRBV7-9 and TRBJ1-2): DTGVSQNPRHKITKRGQNVTFRCDPISEHNRLYWYRQTLGQGPEFLTYFQNEAQLEKSRLLSDRFSAERPKGSFSTLEIQRTEQGDSAMYLCASSLVLRQGDGYTFGSGTRLTVV.

This clonotype has ten or more counts. The gene calls are TRBV7-9 and TRBJ2-5; 8 nucleotides align to TRBD2. The CDR3 totals 12 residues. Trimming took 0 bases from V and 9 from J; bases not matched to a gene: 0. Germline CDR1 is SEHNR and CDR2 is FQNEAQ (reference sequence). CDR3 region: CASSLAGGAQYF. The DNA for the CDR3 is TGTGCCAGCAGCTTAGCCGGGGGGGCCCAGTACTTC.

V is TRBV29-1 and J is TRBJ1-1; D perhaps matches TRBD1 (5 bases). Germline-derived CDR1 and CDR2 are SQVTM and ANQGSEA. CDR3 length: 10 amino acids. V lost 7 bases to trimming and J lost 7 bases, with 10 bases between them. CDR3 DNA sequence: TGCAGCGCCGGGGACCGTGAAGCTTTCTTT. Translation: CSAGDREAFF.

This rearrangement joins TRBV15 to TRBJ2-5; either TRBD1 or TRBD2 may supply D (6 bases each). This CDR3 region has 15 residues. Per the germline V gene, CDR1 is LNHNV and CDR2 is YYDKDF (reference sequence). The V gene lost 7 bases and the J gene lost 4 bases, with 19 bases spanning the gap. CDR3 DNA sequence: TGTGCCACCATGGACAGACTAGAAAGACGAGAGACCCAGTACTTC. Its protein is CATMDRLERRETQYF.

The chain links TRBV20-1 to TRBJ2-5; 8 bases are a match to TRBD2. Unmatched junction bases numbered 8, after V lost 3 bases and J lost 5 bases. From germline, CDR1 is DFQATT and CDR2 SNEGSKA (reference sequence). The CDR3 length is 14 residues. The CDR3 protein is CSASIGGAGETQYF. The CDR3, as DNA: TGCAGTGCTAGTATCGGGGGGGCAGGGGAGACCCAGTACTTC.

This clonotype was picked up a small number of times. The chain joins TRBV6-2 or TRBV6-3 to TRBJ2-7; D perhaps matches TRBD1 (5 bases). Germline assignment: CDR1 MNHEY and CDR2 SVGEGT. The CDR3 spans 17 residues. Trimming took 8 bases from V and 0 from J, leaving 23 bases between them. CDR3 nucleotide sequence: TGTGCCAGCTCAAAGCCCTCCGTGACAGCCCTCTCCTACGAGCAGTACTTC. This translates into CASSKPSVTALSYEQYF.

V is TRBV4-3 and J is TRBJ2-3, with 8 bases fitting TRBD2. The CDR3 is made up of 15 amino acids. The J segment lost 4 bases and the V segment lost 4 bases, leaving 7 bases of the junction unmatched. From germline, CDR1 is LGHNA and CDR2 YSLEER. CDR3 region: CASSLSGVEADTQYF. The DNA of the CDR3 is TGCGCCAGCAGCCTTAGCGGGGTTGAGGCAGATACGCAGTATTTT.

The rearrangement links TRBV9 to TRBJ2-1; TRBD2 is a possible D gene (6 bases). CDR3 length equals 13 residues. V lost 0 bases to trimming and J lost 7 bases, with 8 bases between them. Germline V gene lookup returns CDR1 SGDLS and CDR2 YYNGEE. For the CDR3, the DNA is TGTGCCAGCAGCGTAGGGCTAGCGAATGAGCAGTTCTTC. The encoded protein is CASSVGLANEQFF.

In this sample, this clonotype turned up a few times. V is TRBV20-1 and J is TRBJ1-1, with 9 positions matching TRBD1. Trimming took 3 bases from V and 4 from J; bases not matched to a gene: 9. CDR1 and CDR2 (germline): DFQATT, SNEGSKA (reference sequence). The CDR3 runs 15 residues. The CDR3 sequence is CSARVNRGRGTEAFF. The CDR3 DNA is TGCAGTGCTAGGGTAAACAGGGGGCGAGGCACTGAAGCTTTCTTT.

Concerning this clonotype: This may be a read error: a much more frequent sequence differs by one nucleotide. J is TRBJ2-7 and V is TRBV29-1; TRBD1 matches at 11 bases. In germline, CDR1 is SQVTM, CDR2 ANQGSEA. The CDR3 consists of 14 residues. The CDR3 nucleotides read TGCGGCGTTCATGGACAGGGGGCAGGTTACGAGCAGTACTTC. It yields the protein CGVHGQGAGYEQYF.

The chain links TRBV10-1 to TRBJ2-5; weak D call: TRBD2 (5 bases). The germline V gene has CDR1 WNHNN and CDR2 SYGVQD (reference sequence). V was clipped by 4 bases and J by 5 bases, with 14 bases between them. This CDR3 is 14 amino acids long. The CDR3 is CASSGGGSGETQYF. DNA of the CDR3: TGCGCCAGCAGTGGCGGCGGGTCGGGTGAGACCCAGTACTTC.

The chain has TRBV20-1 and TRBJ2-1; TRBD2 matches at 11 bases. J lost 8 bases, V lost 0 bases, and 6 bases had no gene match. Germline-derived CDR1 and CDR2 are DFQATT and SNEGSKA (reference sequence). The CDR3 is made up of 15 amino acids. The CDR3 nucleotides are TGCAGTGCTAGAGATGCTAGCGGGGGGTACGATGAGCAGTTCTTC. It yields the protein CSARDASGGYDEQFF.

This chain joins TRBV20-1 and TRBJ1-6; 7 nucleotides match TRBD1. Germline CDR1 is DFQATT and CDR2 is SNEGSKA (reference sequence). This CDR3 contains 14 residues. Germline trimming cut 2 bases from V and 8 bases from J; bases unmatched to any gene: 6. Written as DNA, the CDR3 is TGCAGTGCTAGAAGACAGGGTCTGCATTCACCCCTCCACTTT. This translates into CSARRQGLHSPLHF.

This clonotype came up a few times. The chain employs TRBV5-1 and TRBJ2-7, with D possibly TRBD1 on 6 matching bases. Between the trimmed V and J ends, which lost 0 bases and 2 bases, there was a span of 12 bases. The CDR3 totals 15 residues. Germline loops: CDR1 SGHRS, CDR2 YFSETQ. CDR3 DNA sequence: TGCGCCAGCAGCTTGGGGCCGGACAGTCCCTACGAGCAGTACTTC. Amino acid sequence: CASSLGPDSPYEQYF. Drawing the rest from reference TRBV5-1 and TRBJ2-7, the complete variable domain is KAGVTQTPRYLIKTRGQQVTLSCSPISGHRSVSWYQQTPGQGLQFLFEYFSETQRNKGNFPGRFSGRQFSNSRSEMNVSTLELGDSALYLCASSLGPDSPYEQYFGPGTRLTVT.

V and J are TRBV6-4 and TRBJ1-2; the match to TRBD1 covers 7 bases. The J segment lost 3 bases and the V segment lost 0 bases, leaving 7 bases of the junction unmatched. The germline V gene has CDR1 MRHNA and CDR2 SNTAGT. The CDR3 totals 16 residues. CDR3 sequence reads: CASSDSLGTAYYGYTF. As DNA, the CDR3 is TGTGCCAGCAGTGACTCGCTTGGGACAGCCTACTATGGCTACACCTTC.

Only a few counts were recorded for this clonotype. V usage is TRBV4-3 and J usage is TRBJ2-1, with 9 bases identical to TRBD1. Germline V gene sequence: CDR1 LGHNA, CDR2 YSLEER. The V and J ends lost 1 base and 9 bases, in that order; junction bases with no gene match: 7. The CDR3 is 15 residues long. The chain's CDR3 is CASSQVGTGIGEQFF. The CDR3 nucleotides are TGCGCCAGCAGCCAAGTCGGGACAGGGATCGGTGAGCAGTTCTTC.

The chain has TRBV29-1 and TRBJ1-2; 8 positions match TRBD1. From germline, CDR1 is SQVTM and CDR2 ANQGSEA. V was pared by 1 base and J by 7 bases, with 8 bases of the junction left unmatched. The length of the CDR3 is 14 residues. This CDR3 reads CSVEGRQGARGYTF. In nucleotides, the CDR3 is TGCAGCGTTGAAGGCAGGCAGGGGGCGCGTGGCTACACCTTC.

This chain uses TRBV7-2 with TRBJ1-4; D is ambiguous. The CDR3 loop spans 14 amino acids. Trimming stripped 5 bases from V and 7 bases from J, with 14 bases between. CDR1 and CDR2 from the germline V gene are SGHTA and FQGNSA. The CDR3 reads CASSETVSSEKLFF. The CDR3 DNA follows: TGTGCCAGCAGCGAGACGGTTAGCAGTGAAAAACTGTTTTTT.

CDR3 nucleotides: TGTGCCAGCAGTTTCCCTCGGACTAGCGGGGGGGGAACACCCTACAATGAGCAGTTCTTC. The encoded protein is CASSFPRTSGGGTPYNEQFF. The J gene is TRBJ2-1, the V gene TRBV28; 15 nucleotides align to TRBD2. The CDR3 is made up of 20 amino acids. V shed 3 bases and J 2 bases; nucleotides not matched to a gene: 11. From germline, CDR1 is MDHEN and CDR2 SYDVKM.

As for this clonotype: Being one base from a much bigger clone, this may be a read error. The chain carries TRBV12-3 or TRBV12-4 and TRBJ2-4; D might be TRBD1 (5 bases). The DNA matches TRBJ2-5 better at its end, which makes the J call doubtful. This CDR3 contains 11 residues. The CDR3 region is CASRYRETQYF. CDR3 nucleotide sequence: TGTGCCAGCAGATACAGGGAGACCCAGTACTTC.

This clonotype turned up a few times. V is TRBV6-4 and J is TRBJ1-2; D is possibly TRBD1 (5 bases). The CDR3 is 15 residues long. Germline assignment: CDR1 MRHNA and CDR2 SNTAGT. The germline V and J ends were trimmed by 5 bases and 4 bases, with 17 bases remaining between them. In DNA, the CDR3 is TGTGCCAGCAGTCCAGGGACTACAGCGGGCTATGGCTACACCTTC. Its protein product is CASSPGTTAGYGYTF.